Detailed here is one T cell receptor beta chain. TCRdb keeps only in-frame clones here, not all; method: immunoSEQ multiplex PCR. The table lists tens of thousands of clones, about nine tenths of them singletons. CDR3 length: 15 residues. Germline V gene data show CDR1 as MNHEY and CDR2 as SVGAGI. Losses at the gene ends were 11 bases for V and 6 bases for J; bases not matched to a gene: 12. This specimen comes from a study of control samples from healthy donors and cancer patients. The sample consisted of blood. The chain employs TRBV6-5 and TRBJ2-2; 10 positions match TRBD1. The TCR was taken from a woman aged 25 to 45 in good health. CDR3 DNA sequence: TGTGCCGGCATGGAGGGGACAGGGGACTCCGGGGAGCTGTTTTTT. Its protein product is CAGMEGTGDSGELFF.